This TCR beta chain comes out of a study of T cell responses to AZD1222 COVID-19 vaccine. CDR1 and CDR2 (germline): SGDLS, YYNGEE. The CDR3 totals 15 residues. Trimming cost V 3 bases and J 0 bases, with 11 bases left between them. Produced via immunoSEQ multiplex PCR; TCRdb's table is partial and in-frame only. The table lists roughly 270,000 clones, 90% to 95% of them singletons. On this clone itself: Its antigen is undetermined.

Study-wide findings and caveats: In a largely white British group with more females than males, clonal diversity was possibly underestimated.

The genes are TRBV9 and TRBJ2-3, with D unclear. The sample here was peripheral blood, taken 28 days after the second AZD1222 dose. The TCR was taken from an adult who received the AZD1222 COVID-19 vaccine. The CDR3 DNA sequence: TGTGCCAGCAGCGCCTTATCCTCTAGCACAGATACGCAGTATTTT. Translation: CASSALSSSTDTQYF.